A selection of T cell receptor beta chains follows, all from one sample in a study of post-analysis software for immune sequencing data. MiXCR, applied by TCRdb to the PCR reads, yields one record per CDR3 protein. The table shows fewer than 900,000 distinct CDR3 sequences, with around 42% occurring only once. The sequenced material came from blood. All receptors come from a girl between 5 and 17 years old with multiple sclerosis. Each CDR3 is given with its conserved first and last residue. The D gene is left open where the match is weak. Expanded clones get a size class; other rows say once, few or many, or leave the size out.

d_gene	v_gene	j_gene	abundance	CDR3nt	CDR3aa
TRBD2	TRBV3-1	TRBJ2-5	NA	TGTGCCAGCAGGGGACTAGTGAATGAGCAGTACTTC	CASRGLVNEQYF
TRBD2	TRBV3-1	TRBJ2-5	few	TGTGCCAGCAGCCAAGATCGACGGGAGGCCCTCCCCCAAGAGACCCAGTACTTC	CASSQDRREALPQETQYF
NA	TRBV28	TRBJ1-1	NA	TGTGCCAGCAGTTTACCAGCGAACACTGAAGCTTTCTTT	CASSLPANTEAFF
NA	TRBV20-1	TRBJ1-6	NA	TGCAGTGCTAACCCGAGCTCTATGGCACCCCGCCACTTT	CSANPSSMAPRHF
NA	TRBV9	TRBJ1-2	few	TGTGCCAGCAGCGTAGGCGGCACGGACTATGGCTACACCTTC	CASSVGGTDYGYTF
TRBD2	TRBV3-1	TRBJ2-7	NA	TGTGCCAGCAGCCAAGTACTAGCGGGAGTCGAGCAGTACTTC	CASSQVLAGVEQYF
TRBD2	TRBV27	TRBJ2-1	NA	TGTGCCAGCAGTCCCTCACTAGCGGGAGCCTACAATGAGCAGTTCTTC	CASSPSLAGAYNEQFF
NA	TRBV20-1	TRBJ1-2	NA	TGCAGTGCTAGTTCGGGACAAGGAAACTATGGCTACACCTTC	CSASSGQGNYGYTF
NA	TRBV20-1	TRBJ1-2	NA	TGCAGTGCCAGAGTCCCCACCCAAATCTATGGCTACACCTTC	CSARVPTQIYGYTF
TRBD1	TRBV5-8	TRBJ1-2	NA	TGTGCCAGCAGCCTTGGACAGGGGGGTTCGAGAGGCTACACCTTC	CASSLGQGGSRGYTF